The 2 T cell receptor beta chains below all came from one sample that was sequenced in a study of shared clonotypes between healthy human individuals. Positive CCR7 selection of CD45RO-negative cells yielded the naive CD8 cells, and terminally differentiated effector memory CD45RA+ cells were excluded. Profiling relied on immunoSEQ multiplex PCR, and the TCRdb table lists in-frame clones only, not all of them. Here the sample spans millions of clones, just over 90% being singletons. Sequencing was carried out using naive CD8+ T cells from PBMCs. The receptors were gathered from a man aged 18 to 29 in good health. Some clones in this sample may be carry-over from other donors' samples.

This chain joins TRBV7-9 and TRBJ1-2, with 8 nucleotides matching TRBD1. Germline V gene data show CDR1 as SEHNR and CDR2 as FQNEAQ (reference sequence). The CDR3 sequence is 15 residues long. V was pared by 0 bases and J by 2 bases, with 2 bases of the junction left unmatched. DNA for the CDR3: TGTGCCAGCAGCTTAGCGGACAGGGTGAACTATGGCTACACCTTC. Protein sequence: CASSLADRVNYGYTF.

The chain couples TRBV27 to TRBJ1-5; D ambiguous. The CDR3 sequence is 13 residues long. Deletions cut 6 bases from V and 5 bases from J, with 11 bases between. Looked up from germline, CDR1 is MNHEY and CDR2 is SMNVEV (reference sequence). The CDR3 loop reads CASRNTPHQPQHF. DNA of the CDR3: TGTGCCAGCAGAAACACACCCCATCAGCCCCAGCATTTT.